A selection of T cell receptor beta chains follows, all from one sample in a study of OX40 agonist ivuxolimab in advanced cancers. Repertoires were generated with immunoSEQ multiplex PCR, while TCRdb's copy carries only in-frame clones and drops some. Among approximately 130,000 clones listed, 75% to 95% were seen once. Sequences were derived from CD4+ or CD8+ T cells sorted from blood, sampled in a trial of the OX40 agonist ivuxolimab. The receptors derive from an adult with an advanced solid tumor such as melanoma, head and neck, liver or kidney cancer. The CDR3 runs from the conserved cysteine through the conserved F or W. Fields, in order: D gene, J gene, clone size, V gene, CDR3 DNA, CDR3 protein. A D gene is named only where the DNA matches it firmly. Some rows have no size entry. The others give once, few or many, or a class for an expanded clone.

d_gene: .; j_gene: TRBJ1-1; abundance: .; v_gene: TRBV14; CDR3nt: TGTGCCAGCAGCCGGACCATGAACACTGAAGCTTTCTTT; CDR3aa: CASSRTMNTEAFF
d_gene: TRBD1; j_gene: TRBJ1-4; abundance: .; v_gene: TRBV6-5; CDR3nt: TGTGCCAGCAGACGGGACAGGGGTGGTGAAAAACTGTTTTTT; CDR3aa: CASRRDRGGEKLFF
d_gene: .; j_gene: TRBJ2-7; abundance: .; v_gene: TRBV14; CDR3nt: TGTGCCAGCTCTCGCGAGCAGTACTTC; CDR3aa: CASSREQYF
d_gene: TRBD2; j_gene: TRBJ2-5; abundance: .; v_gene: TRBV15; CDR3nt: TGTGCCACCAGCAGGTCCCTAGCGGGAGTTTTAGAGACCCAGTACTTC; CDR3aa: CATSRSLAGVLETQYF
d_gene: TRBD2; j_gene: TRBJ2-3; abundance: .; v_gene: TRBV5-6; CDR3nt: TGTGCCAGCAGGCGAAGCGGGAGAGACGATTCAGATACGCAGTATTTT; CDR3aa: CASRRSGRDDSDTQYF
d_gene: .; j_gene: TRBJ2-7; abundance: .; v_gene: TRBV5-1; CDR3nt: TGCGCCAGCAGCGGGGAACCGACGTCCTACGAGCAGTACTTC; CDR3aa: CASSGEPTSYEQYF
d_gene: .; j_gene: TRBJ2-1; abundance: .; v_gene: TRBV27; CDR3nt: TGTGCCAGCAGTTTAGACGGCCTCTACTACAATGAGCAGTTCTTC; CDR3aa: CASSLDGLYYNEQFF
d_gene: .; j_gene: TRBJ2-3; abundance: .; v_gene: TRBV7-6; CDR3nt: TGTGCCAGCAGCCCGGGCCGGGATACGCAGTATTTT; CDR3aa: CASSPGRDTQYF
d_gene: TRBD1; j_gene: TRBJ1-1; abundance: many; v_gene: TRBV4-2; CDR3nt: TGTGCCACTAAAGTGACAGGGGTCAACACTGAAGCTTTCTTT; CDR3aa: CATKVTGVNTEAFF
d_gene: .; j_gene: TRBJ1-5; abundance: .; v_gene: TRBV4-3; CDR3nt: TGCGCCAGCAGCCGTGGCGGGGTACAGCCCCAGCATTTT; CDR3aa: CASSRGGVQPQHF
d_gene: .; j_gene: TRBJ1-5; abundance: .; v_gene: TRBV21-1; CDR3nt: TGTGCCAGCGCCGGGCAGGGTAGCAATCAGCCCCAGCATTTT; CDR3aa: CASAGQGSNQPQHF
d_gene: .; j_gene: TRBJ2-2; abundance: .; v_gene: TRBV7-2; CDR3nt: TGTGCCAGCAGCTTAACGGCTACTCATAACACCGGGGAGCTGTTTTTT; CDR3aa: CASSLTATHNTGELFF
d_gene: TRBD2; j_gene: TRBJ2-3; abundance: .; v_gene: TRBV6-5; CDR3nt: TGTGCCAGCCGGGCGGGAGACCCACTCACAGATACGCAGTATTTT; CDR3aa: CASRAGDPLTDTQYF
d_gene: .; j_gene: TRBJ1-5; abundance: .; v_gene: TRBV11-2; CDR3nt: TGTGCCAGCAGCTTAGGTAGAGTTAATCAGCCCCAGCATTTT; CDR3aa: CASSLGRVNQPQHF
d_gene: TRBD2; j_gene: TRBJ2-3; abundance: once; v_gene: TRBV5-1; CDR3nt: TGCGCCAGTAGAGCGGGAGGGCCAACAGATACGCAGTATTTT; CDR3aa: CASRAGGPTDTQYF
d_gene: .; j_gene: TRBJ2-1; abundance: .; v_gene: TRBV5-1; CDR3nt: TGCGCCAGCAGCTTGGGTGGGAGCTCCTACAATGAGCAGTTCTTC; CDR3aa: CASSLGGSSYNEQFF
d_gene: TRBD1; j_gene: TRBJ1-5; abundance: .; v_gene: TRBV19; CDR3nt: TGTGCCAGTAGTATATTCCCGGACAGGGGACTAGGTCAGCCCCAGCATTTT; CDR3aa: CASSIFPDRGLGQPQHF
d_gene: .; j_gene: TRBJ2-7; abundance: .; v_gene: TRBV20-1; CDR3nt: TGCAGTGCCACAGGAGGAGGCGAGCAGTACTTC; CDR3aa: CSATGGGEQYF
d_gene: .; j_gene: TRBJ2-7; abundance: .; v_gene: TRBV5-1; CDR3nt: TGCGCCAGCAGCGCTGGGACCGTACCTAACCTGATCTCCTACGAGCAGTACTTC; CDR3aa: CASSAGTVPNLISYEQYF
d_gene: TRBD2; j_gene: TRBJ2-3; abundance: .; v_gene: TRBV28; CDR3nt: TGTGCCAGCAGTCTCTCTCCTGTAGCGGGGACAGATACGCAGTATTTT; CDR3aa: CASSLSPVAGTDTQYF
d_gene: .; j_gene: TRBJ2-1; abundance: once; v_gene: TRBV7-2; CDR3nt: TGTGCCAGCAGCTCTCGAGAATACTACAATGAGCAGTTCTTC; CDR3aa: CASSSREYYNEQFF
d_gene: .; j_gene: TRBJ2-5; abundance: .; v_gene: TRBV5-1; CDR3nt: TGCGCCAGCAGCTTGACCCAAGAGACCCAGTACTTC; CDR3aa: CASSLTQETQYF
d_gene: .; j_gene: TRBJ2-3; abundance: .; v_gene: TRBV27; CDR3nt: TGTGCCAGCAGTTTTAGCAGCGACTCCACAGATACGCAGTATTTT; CDR3aa: CASSFSSDSTDTQYF